This T cell receptor beta chain was documented in a study of cytomegalovirus exposure and HLA in healthy donors. Study results and limitations: There were reportedly fewer N-insertions in an Asian-associated ancestry cluster than the roughly 680-donor mean, in a later analysis.

Vbeta (60) and Jbeta (13) primers were used in the PCR. Produced via immunoSEQ multiplex PCR; TCRdb's table is partial and in-frame only. This repertoire includes over 90,000 clones. Germline-derived CDR1 and CDR2 are MNHNS and SASEGT. The CDR3 extends over 16 amino acids. Trimming removed 6 bases from V and 1 base from J, with 18 bases in between. With respect to this clone: Its antigen is not known.

The receptor comes from a man between 40 and 49 years old in good health and CMV-seronegative. V gene TRBV6-1 combines with J gene TRBJ1-1; tentative D call: TRBD1 (5 bases). Sequencing used PBMCs. The CDR3 bases are TGTGCCAGCAGGGAACGCCACTGGGGCCCGAACACTGAAGCTTTCTTT. This codes for CASRERHWGPNTEAFF.